This T cell receptor beta chain was sequenced during a study of cytomegalovirus exposure and HLA in healthy donors. Across the whole study: One earlier analysis, a look at approximately 180 million T cells, found some 100 million unique TCR beta sequences. Study conclusions and caveats: Among CMV-associated TCR beta chains, most appeared HLA-restricted in a later analysis. About 87% or about 30% of the time was how often most TCR beta V segments were productive, according to an earlier analysis.

PCR employed 60 Vbeta and 13 Jbeta primers. Here immunoSEQ multiplex PCR was the method, and the copy in TCRdb shows in-frame clones only, minus some. The data contain 90,000 or so clones, 80% to 90% of them singletons. Worth noting for this clone: What it binds is not known.

This CDR3 has 15 residues. V dropped 1 base and J dropped 1 base, with 8 bases sitting between them. The germline V gene encodes CDR1 LGHNA and CDR2 YNFKEQ. Input material: PBMCs. This clonotype originated in a man in his thirties or forties in good health and CMV-seropositive. The chain joins TRBV4-2 to TRBJ2-1, with D possibly being TRBD2 (6 bases). CDR3 bases: TGTGCCAGCAGCCAAGCGGGAGAGTCCTACAATGAGCAGTTCTTC. It is translated as CASSQAGESYNEQFF.